Included here is one T cell receptor (beta chain) sequence, with context. V lost 10 bases to trimming and J lost 1 base, with 7 bases between them. Germline loops: CDR1 MNHEY, CDR2 SVGAGI. This CDR3 is built from 11 residues. Profiled with immunoSEQ multiplex PCR; TCRdb holds only in-frame clones, not every one. The sample holds over 350,000 clones, around 89% seen once. The data are from a study of blood T cell repertoires in COVID-19. The source material was PBMCs or T cells enriched from blood (not recorded which). The source is a young woman who had recovered from COVID-19. The chain joins TRBV6-5 to TRBJ1-1; the D is unclear. CDR3 DNA: TGTGCCAATAGACAGAACACTGAAGCTTTCTTT. This translates into CANRQNTEAFF.